This T cell receptor beta chain was identified during a study of T cell responses to AZD1222 COVID-19 vaccine. Study results and caveats: Baseline antibody screening turned up just a handful of seropositive AZD1222 recipients. Donors were mostly white British, more females; clonal diversity possibly underestimated.

Assay: immunoSEQ multiplex PCR; the TCRdb copy retains only in-frame clones and omits some. Of more than 110,000 clones in the sample, approximately 90% were seen once. A note on this clone: Its antigen is as yet unknown.

This CDR3 comprises 13 residues. The germline V and J ends were trimmed by 0 bases and 0 bases, with 3 bases remaining between them. Germline V CDR1 and CDR2: SGHDT, YYEEEE. This TCR was recovered from an adult in good health. Sequences were derived from peripheral blood, sampled on day 0 of AZD1222 vaccination. The rearrangement uses TRBV5-6 and TRBJ1-1; no clear D gene. CDR3 nucleotides: TGTGCCAGCAGCTTGGGGGTGAACACTGAAGCTTTCTTT. Encoded protein: CASSLGVNTEAFF.